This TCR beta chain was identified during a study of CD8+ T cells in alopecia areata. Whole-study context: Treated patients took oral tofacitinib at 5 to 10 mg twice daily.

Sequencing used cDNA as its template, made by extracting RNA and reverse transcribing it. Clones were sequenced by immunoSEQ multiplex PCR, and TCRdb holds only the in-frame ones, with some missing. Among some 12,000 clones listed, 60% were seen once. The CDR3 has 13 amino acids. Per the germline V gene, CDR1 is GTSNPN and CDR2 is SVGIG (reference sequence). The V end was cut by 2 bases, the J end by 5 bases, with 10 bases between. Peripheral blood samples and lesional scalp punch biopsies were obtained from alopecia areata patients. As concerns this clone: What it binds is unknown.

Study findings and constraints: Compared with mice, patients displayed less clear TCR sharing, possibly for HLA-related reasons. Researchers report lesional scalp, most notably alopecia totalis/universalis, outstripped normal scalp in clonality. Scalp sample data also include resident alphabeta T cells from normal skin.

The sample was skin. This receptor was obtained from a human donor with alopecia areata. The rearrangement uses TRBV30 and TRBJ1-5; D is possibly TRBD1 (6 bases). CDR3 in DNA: TGTGCCTGGAGTAACAGGGAGGATCAGCCCCAGCATTTT. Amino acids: CAWSNREDQPQHF.